The clone carrying this TCR beta chain was observed at least ten times. Its target is unknown. TCRdb reprocessed the reads via MiXCR and lists one record per CDR3 protein. This table holds approximately 100,000 distinct CDR3 sequences, about 40% found once. CDR1 is SNHLY, CDR2 FYNNEI, per germline. This CDR3 contains 14 residues. V was cut by 7 bases and J by 0 bases, with 10 bases left in between. The data derive from a study of T cell repertoires in cytomegalovirus infection. The rearrangement links TRBV2 to TRBJ2-1; D gene uncertain. This receptor was identified in a human donor in good health (CMV status not recorded). Some clones in this sample may be carry-over from other donors' samples. The material sequenced was CD8+ T cells from cultured PBMCs, taken from culture after CMV antigen stimulation. CDR3 protein: CASKEASSYNEQFF. The CDR3 nucleotides read TGTGCCAGCAAGGAAGCGAGCTCCTACAATGAGCAGTTCTTC.